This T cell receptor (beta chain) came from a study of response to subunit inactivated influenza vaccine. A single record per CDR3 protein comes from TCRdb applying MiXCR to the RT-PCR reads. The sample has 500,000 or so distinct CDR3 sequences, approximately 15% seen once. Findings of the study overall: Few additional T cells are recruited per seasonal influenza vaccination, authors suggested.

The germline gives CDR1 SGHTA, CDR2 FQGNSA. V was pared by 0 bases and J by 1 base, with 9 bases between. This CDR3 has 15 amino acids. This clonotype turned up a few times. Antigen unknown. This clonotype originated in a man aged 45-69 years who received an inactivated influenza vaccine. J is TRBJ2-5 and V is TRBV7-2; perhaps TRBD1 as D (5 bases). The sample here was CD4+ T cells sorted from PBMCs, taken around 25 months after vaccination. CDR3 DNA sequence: TGTGCCAGCAGCTTAGCAAGACAGCTCCAAGAGACCCAGTACTTC. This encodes CASSLARQLQETQYF. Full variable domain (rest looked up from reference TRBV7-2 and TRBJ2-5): GAGVSQSPSNKVTEKGKDVELRCDPISGHTALYWYRQSLGQGLEFLIYFQGNSAPDKSGLPSDRFSAERTGGSVSTLTIQRTQQEDSAVYLCASSLARQLQETQYFGPGTRLLVL.